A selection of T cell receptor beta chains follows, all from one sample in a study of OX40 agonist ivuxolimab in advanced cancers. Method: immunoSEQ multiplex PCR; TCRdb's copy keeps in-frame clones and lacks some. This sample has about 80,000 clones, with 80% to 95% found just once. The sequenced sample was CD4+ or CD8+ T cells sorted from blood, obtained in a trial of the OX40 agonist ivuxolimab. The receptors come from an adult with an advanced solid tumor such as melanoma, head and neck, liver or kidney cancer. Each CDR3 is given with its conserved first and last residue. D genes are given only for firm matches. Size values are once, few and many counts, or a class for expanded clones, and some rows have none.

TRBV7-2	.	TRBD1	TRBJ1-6	TGTGCCAGCAGGTCCGGGACAGGGGGCCCACCCCTCCACTTT	CASRSGTGGPPLHF
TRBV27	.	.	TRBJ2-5	TGTGCCAGCAGGGCGCGGGGTCACCAGTACTTC	CASRARGHQYF
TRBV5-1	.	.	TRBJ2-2	TGCGCCAGCAGCTTGAGGCAGGGGCGGAACACCGGGGAGCTGTTTTTT	CASSLRQGRNTGELFF
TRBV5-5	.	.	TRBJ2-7	TGTGCCAGCAGCTTATACAGGGCCTACGAGCAGTACTTC	CASSLYRAYEQYF
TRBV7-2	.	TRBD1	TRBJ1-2	TGTGCCAGCAGCTTAGGGGGACAGGTTCCGAGCTACACCTTC	CASSLGGQVPSYTF
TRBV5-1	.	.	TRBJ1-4	TGCGCCAGCAGCTGGGAAGGGGGGAATGAAAAACTGTTTTTT	CASSWEGGNEKLFF
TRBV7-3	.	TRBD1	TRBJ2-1	TGTGCCAGCAGCCAGGGGGTCGACAATGAGCAGTTCTTC	CASSQGVDNEQFF
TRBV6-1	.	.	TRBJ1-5	TGTGCCAGCAGTGGATGGGGGCGTGAGGATCAGCCCCAGCATTTT	CASSGWGREDQPQHF
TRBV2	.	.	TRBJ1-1	TGTGCCAGCAGTAACACCCGGAACACTGAAGCTTTCTTT	CASSNTRNTEAFF
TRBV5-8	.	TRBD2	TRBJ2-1	TGTGCCAGCAGCCGAGGGACTAGCGGGAGGAATGAGCAGTTCTTC	CASSRGTSGRNEQFF
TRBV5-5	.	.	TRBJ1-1	TGTGCCAGCAGCTTGGTTGGGAAAACTGAAGCTTTCTTT	CASSLVGKTEAFF
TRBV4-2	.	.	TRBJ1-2	TGTGCCAGCAGCCGACAAAACAGGGATTCCTATGGCTACACCTTC	CASSRQNRDSYGYTF
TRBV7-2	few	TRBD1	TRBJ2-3	TGTGCCAGCAGCCAAGGGGGCGGGAGCACAGATACGCAGTATTTT	CASSQGGGSTDTQYF
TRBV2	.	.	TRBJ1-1	TGTGCCAGCTGCCTAGGGCAGGGAGTGAACACTGAAGCTTTCTTT	CASCLGQGVNTEAFF
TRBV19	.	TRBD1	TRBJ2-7	TGTGCCAGTAGAAAAGGGGGCTCCCATTTAGGCGAGCAGTACTTC	CASRKGGSHLGEQYF
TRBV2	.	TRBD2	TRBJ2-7	TGTGCCAGCAGTGAAAGGGCGGGGGGCTACGAGCAGTACTTC	CASSERAGGYEQYF
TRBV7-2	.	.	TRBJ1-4	TGTGCCAGCAGCCCCCGCGCGTATGTGGAAAAACTGTTTTTT	CASSPRAYVEKLFF
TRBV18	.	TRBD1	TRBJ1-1	TGTGCCAGCTCAACAACCGGGACAGGGGGCTCTCGGTGGACTGAAGCTTTCTTT	CASSTTGTGGSRWTEAFF
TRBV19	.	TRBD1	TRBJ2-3	TGTGCCAGTAGTCCGACTTCGACAGGGGGGATAGATACGCAGTATTTT	CASSPTSTGGIDTQYF
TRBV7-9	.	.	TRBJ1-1	TGTGCCAGCAGCTTAGGGACGGGGGACACTGAAGCTTTCTTT	CASSLGTGDTEAFF
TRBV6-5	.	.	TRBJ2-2	TGTGCCAGCAGTTCCCCCACAGGGACCGGGGAGCTGTTTTTT	CASSSPTGTGELFF